In its sample, the clone carrying this TCR beta chain was seen a few times. Its target is not known. Then a second PCR, running about 6 to 12 cycles, was carried out with a sample-barcoded 5' primer and a J-beta primer mix. One entry per CDR3 protein results from TCRdb running MiXCR on the 5' RACE reads. The sample yields hundreds of thousands of distinct CDR3 sequences, 20% to 25% seen once. The CDR3 runs 13 residues. Trimming at V came to 1 base and at J to 6 bases, leaving 2 bases not matched to a gene. CDR1 DFQATT and CDR2 SNEGSKA come from the germline V gene (reference sequence). This sample is part of a study of blood T cells in healthy people across ages. Regarding the study as a whole: TCR beta diversity tracked closely with naive T cell percentage. More naive CD4+ cells and higher diversity were found in long-lived than in aged donors.

The donors, all healthy, were Caucasians living in Russia, aged roughly 6 to 100. The sequence derives from a man in his 70s in good health. The source material was blood. The V call is TRBV20-1, the J call TRBJ2-2, with TRBD2 identical over 7 bases. CDR3 nucleotide sequence: TGCAGTGCTAGAGTGGGGGGGGCCGGGGAGCTGTTTTTT. Translating gives CSARVGGAGELFF.